The present T cell receptor beta chain was sequenced within a study of T cell responses to AZD1222 COVID-19 vaccine (dated by TCRdb to the early 2020s). Regarding the study in general: AZD1222 recipients whose second dose came at about 4 weeks and those whose second dose came at about 12 weeks were combined into one group, since spike-specific TCR depth and breadth did not differ between the two schedules. A total of more than 230 trial participants underwent TCR sequencing, of whom 207 received two doses of AZD1222 and some 25 received two doses of the MenACWY control vaccine. Trial participants were enrolled by age into subgroups of 18-55, 56-69 and 70-plus years, and about 150, 27 and 61 TCR-sequenced participants, respectively, were included in these subgroups.

Cut back by 1 base and 2 bases, the V and J ends lie 1 base apart. There are 12 amino acids in the CDR3, from cysteine to phenylalanine inclusive. The only DNA kept is the CDR3, 36 bases in frame from the first base. The germline V gene encodes CDR1 LGHDT and CDR2 YNNKEL (reference sequence). The CDR3 regions of human TCRbeta chains were analyzed by immunosequencing. On the study's bioinformatics: Repertoire TCRs were checked for matches against a reference library of SARS-CoV-2-specific TCRs that had been generated using the MIRA antigen-specificity platform. Breadth was defined as the fraction of unique TCRs that were SARS-CoV-2-associated, and depth was defined as the fraction of total T cells that were SARS-CoV-2-associated. Using the MIRA data, every spike-specific TCR was mapped to the spike region that the TCR reacted to and assigned to either a CD4 or a CD8 class. Log10-transformed breadth and depth values were compared by one-way ANOVA with Sidak's multiple comparisons tests. Not all clones reach the TCRdb copy of this immuneACCESS table, which keeps in-frame sequences only. Checked studies attribute under half of the gap to unresolved V genes and leave the rest unexplained. D and trimming come from the DNA, and the V and J calls and clone size come from that table. Here the sample has more than 110,000 clones; approximately 83% occur a single time. Jointly, the top ten make up less than 9.5% of the sample.

Read against the paper, the sample's time point label means: baseline before first vaccination. Samples from vaccinated people were obtained from the UK trials COV001 and COV002, which included a single-blind randomized controlled phase 2/3 trial of AZD1222 (ChAdOx1 nCoV-19) in healthy adults. For TCRbeta chain sequencing, PBMC samples from trial participants were taken at day 0 and at day 28 after the second dose. Concerning this clone: It has no known antigen specificity. The sample holds no much larger clone one base away, and base qualities are not on file. The sample carries other DNA sequences with the same CDR3.

Study-wide findings and limitations: Vaccine-associated CD4 TCRs spanned the whole spike protein, with dominant responses in regions 160-218 and 743-854. No day 14 peak-response samples were available, so repertoires were characterized only after the peak T cell response. Reportedly, almost half of the unique spike-specific TCRs recognized epitopes lying outside the regions that are mutated in the B.1.351 and B.1.1.7 variants. Spike-specific TCR breadth and depth rose significantly after two AZD1222 doses compared with day 0 and with MenACWY recipients. Conclusions about previously exposed vaccinees are limited, since just 6 or 7 AZD1222 recipients were seropositive for SARS-CoV-2 at baseline. The 56-69-year group was small, and its depth increase did not reach significance, likely because of low power. Most participants were white British and females outnumbered males, and the authors suggested that clonal diversity may have been underestimated.

The receptor was derived from an adult in good health. The chain links TRBV3-1 (or the pseudogene TRBV3-2) with TRBJ2-3; there is no confident call for the D gene. Material: peripheral blood, obtained on day 0 of AZD1222 vaccination. The CDR3 corresponds to CASSQVTDTQYF. DNA sequence: TGTGCCAGCAGCCAAGTCACAGATACGCAGTATTTT.